This TCR beta chain came from a study of Tregs in tolerant kidney transplant recipients. Whole-study results and caveats: Biological reproducibility was not directly addressed in this study. The small number of patients limits these findings pending further validation.

A word on this clone: Antigen specificity is unknown.

TCRdb's table, derived via immunoSEQ multiplex PCR, lists solely in-frame clones and lacks some. The sample has over 50,000 clones; approximately 83% are singletons. The receptor was derived from a human donor who received a combined kidney and bone marrow transplant. The sample consisted of Tregs from blood, taken before the transplant.

This CDR3 reads CASSFRETQYF. The DNA of the CDR3 is TGTGCCAGCAGCTTTCGAGAGACCCAGTACTTC. V gene TRBV7-2 combines with J gene TRBJ2-5; D call uncertain. V was pared by 3 bases and J by 4 bases, with 3 bases between. This CDR3 comprises 11 residues. Germline V CDR1 and CDR2: SGHTA, FQGNSA.